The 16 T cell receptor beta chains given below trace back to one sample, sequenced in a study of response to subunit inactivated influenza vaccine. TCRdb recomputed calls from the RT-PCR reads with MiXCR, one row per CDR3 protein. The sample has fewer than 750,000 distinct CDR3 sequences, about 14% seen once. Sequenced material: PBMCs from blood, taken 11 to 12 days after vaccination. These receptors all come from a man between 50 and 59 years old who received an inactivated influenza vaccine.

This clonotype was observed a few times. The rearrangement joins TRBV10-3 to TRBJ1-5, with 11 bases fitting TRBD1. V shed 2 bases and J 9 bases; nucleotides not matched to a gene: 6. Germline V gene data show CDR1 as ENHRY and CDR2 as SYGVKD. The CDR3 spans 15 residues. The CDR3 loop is CAISETGQGATPQHF. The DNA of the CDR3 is TGTGCCATCAGTGAGACTGGACAGGGGGCGACGCCCCAGCATTTT.

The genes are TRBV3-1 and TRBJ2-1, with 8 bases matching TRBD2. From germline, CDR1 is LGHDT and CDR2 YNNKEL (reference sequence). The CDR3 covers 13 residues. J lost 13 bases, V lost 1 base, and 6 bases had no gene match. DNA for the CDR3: TGTGCCAGCAGCCAAGGCGTCGGGACTAGACAGTTCTTC. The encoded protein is CASSQGVGTRQFF.

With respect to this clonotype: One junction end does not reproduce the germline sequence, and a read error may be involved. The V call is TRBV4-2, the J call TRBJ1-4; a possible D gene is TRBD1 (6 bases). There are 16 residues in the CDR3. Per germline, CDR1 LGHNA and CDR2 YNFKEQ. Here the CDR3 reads CASSLQSDRSPRKLFF. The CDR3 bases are TGTGCTAGCAGCTTACAAAGCGACAGGAGTCCGCGGAAACTGTTTTTT.

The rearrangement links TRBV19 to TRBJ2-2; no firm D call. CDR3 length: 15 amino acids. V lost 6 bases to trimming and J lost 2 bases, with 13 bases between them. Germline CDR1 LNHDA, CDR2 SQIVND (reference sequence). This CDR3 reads CASRSDGANTGELFF. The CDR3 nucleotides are TGTGCCAGTAGATCGGACGGAGCAAACACCGGGGAGCTGTTTTTT.

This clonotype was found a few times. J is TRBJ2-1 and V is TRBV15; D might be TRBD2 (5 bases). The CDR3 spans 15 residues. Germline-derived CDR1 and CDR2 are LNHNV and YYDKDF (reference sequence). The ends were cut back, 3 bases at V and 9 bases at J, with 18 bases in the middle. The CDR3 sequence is CATSRSSFRAGEQFF. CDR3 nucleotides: TGTGCCACCAGCAGGTCTTCCTTTCGGGCGGGTGAGCAGTTCTTC.

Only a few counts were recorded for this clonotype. CDR3 residues: CSATPLNQRGLNTDTQYF. For the CDR3, the DNA is TGCAGTGCCACACCTCTGAATCAGCGGGGGTTGAACACAGATACGCAGTATTTT. The chain employs TRBV20-1 and TRBJ2-3; 8 positions match TRBD2. The V and J ends lost 6 bases and 2 bases, in that order; junction bases with no gene match: 19. In germline, CDR1 is DFQATT, CDR2 SNEGSKA (reference sequence). CDR3 length: 18 amino acids.

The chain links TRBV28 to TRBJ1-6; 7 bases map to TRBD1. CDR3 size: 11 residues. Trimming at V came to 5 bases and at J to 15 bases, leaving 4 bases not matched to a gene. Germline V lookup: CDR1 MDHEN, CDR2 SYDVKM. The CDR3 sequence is CASSPRDSLHF. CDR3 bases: TGTGCCAGCAGTCCCCGGGACAGCCTCCACTTT.

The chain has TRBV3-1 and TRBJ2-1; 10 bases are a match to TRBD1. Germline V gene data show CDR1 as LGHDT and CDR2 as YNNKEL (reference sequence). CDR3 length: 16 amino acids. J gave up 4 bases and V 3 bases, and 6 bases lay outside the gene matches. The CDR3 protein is CASSQAGTGVYNEQFF. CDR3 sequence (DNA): TGTGCCAGCAGCCAGGCCGGGACAGGGGTTTACAATGAGCAGTTCTTC.

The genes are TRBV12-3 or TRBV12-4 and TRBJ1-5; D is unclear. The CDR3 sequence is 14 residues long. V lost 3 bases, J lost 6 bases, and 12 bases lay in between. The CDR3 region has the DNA TGTGCCAGCAGTTTCGGTAGGGAAATTCAGCCCCAGCATTTT. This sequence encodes CASSFGREIQPQHF.

This CDR3 reads CASSETGTGFYSGANVLTF. CDR3 DNA sequence: TGTGCCAGCAGTGAGACGGGGACAGGTTTCTACTCTGGGGCCAACGTCCTGACTTTC. The J gene is TRBJ2-6, the V gene TRBV2, with TRBD1 identical over 8 bases. CDR1 is SNHLY and CDR2 is FYNNEI in the germline V gene. After removal of 3 bases from V and 0 bases from J, the junction contained 10 bases not matched to a gene. The CDR3 loop spans 19 amino acids.

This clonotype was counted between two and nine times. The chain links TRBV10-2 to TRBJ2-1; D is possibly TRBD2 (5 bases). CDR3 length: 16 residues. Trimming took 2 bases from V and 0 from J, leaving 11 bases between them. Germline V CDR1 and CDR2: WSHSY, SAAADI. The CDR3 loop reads CASSEARGSSYNEQFF. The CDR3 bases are TGCGCCAGCAGTGAGGCTCGGGGTAGCTCCTACAATGAGCAGTTCTTC.

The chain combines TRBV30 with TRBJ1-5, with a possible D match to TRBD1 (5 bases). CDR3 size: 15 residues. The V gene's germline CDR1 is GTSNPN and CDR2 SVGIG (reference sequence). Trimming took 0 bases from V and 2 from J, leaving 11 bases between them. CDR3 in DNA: TGTGCCTGGAGTGTAGCAGGGTACGGCAATCAGCCCCAGCATTTT. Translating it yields CAWSVAGYGNQPQHF.

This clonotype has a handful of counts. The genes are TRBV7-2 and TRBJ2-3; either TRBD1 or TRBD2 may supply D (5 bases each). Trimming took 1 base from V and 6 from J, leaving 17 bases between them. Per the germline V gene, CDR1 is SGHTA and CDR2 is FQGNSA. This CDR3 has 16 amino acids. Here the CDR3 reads CASSLVSRGPLDTQYF. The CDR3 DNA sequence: TGTGCCAGCAGCTTAGTCTCTCGGGGCCCTTTGGATACGCAGTATTTT.

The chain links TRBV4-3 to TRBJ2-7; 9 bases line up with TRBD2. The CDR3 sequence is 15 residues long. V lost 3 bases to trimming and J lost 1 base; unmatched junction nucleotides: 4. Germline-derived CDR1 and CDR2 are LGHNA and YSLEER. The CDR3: CASSQTLAGSYEQYF. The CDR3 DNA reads TGCGCCAGCAGCCAGACCCTAGCGGGGTCCTACGAGCAGTACTTC.

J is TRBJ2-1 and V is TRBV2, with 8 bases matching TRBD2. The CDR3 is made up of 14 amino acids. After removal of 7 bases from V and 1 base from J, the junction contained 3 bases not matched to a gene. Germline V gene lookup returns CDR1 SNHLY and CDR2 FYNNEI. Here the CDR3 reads CASKSGSSYNEQFF. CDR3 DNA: TGTGCCAGCAAAAGCGGGAGTTCCTACAATGAGCAGTTCTTC.

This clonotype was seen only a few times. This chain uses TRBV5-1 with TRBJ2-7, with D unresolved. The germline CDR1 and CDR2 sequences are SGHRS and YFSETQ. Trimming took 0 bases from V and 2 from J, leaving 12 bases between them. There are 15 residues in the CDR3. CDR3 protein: CASSLAGVNTYEQYF. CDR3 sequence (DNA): TGCGCCAGCAGCTTGGCTGGGGTTAACACCTACGAGCAGTACTTC.